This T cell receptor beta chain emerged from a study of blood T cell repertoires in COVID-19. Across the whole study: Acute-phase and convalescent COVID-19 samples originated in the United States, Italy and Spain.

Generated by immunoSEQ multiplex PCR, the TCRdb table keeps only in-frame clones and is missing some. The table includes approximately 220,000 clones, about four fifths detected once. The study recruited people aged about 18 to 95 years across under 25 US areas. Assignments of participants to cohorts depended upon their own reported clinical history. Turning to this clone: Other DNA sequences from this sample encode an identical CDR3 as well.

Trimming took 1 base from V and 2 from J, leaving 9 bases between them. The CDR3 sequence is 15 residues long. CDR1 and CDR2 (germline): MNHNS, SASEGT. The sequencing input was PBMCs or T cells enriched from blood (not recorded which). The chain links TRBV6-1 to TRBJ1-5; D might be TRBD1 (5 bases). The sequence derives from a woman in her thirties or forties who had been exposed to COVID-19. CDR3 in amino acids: CASSEGSRGNQPQHF. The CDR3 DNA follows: TGTGCCAGCAGTGAAGGGTCCAGGGGCAATCAGCCCCAGCATTTT.